The TCR beta chain under discussion was sequenced for a study of CD8+ T cells in alopecia areata. Study in general: Grafts of skin from C3H/HeJ donors aged about 6-13 months with spontaneous alopecia went to female C3H/HeJ mice aged roughly 7-11 weeks.

The V gene lost 3 bases and the J gene lost 2 bases, with 11 bases spanning the gap. CDR3 length equals 14 residues. Germline lookup yields CDR1 LGHNA and CDR2 YNLKQL (reference sequence). Researchers sorted pooled cutaneous lymph node cells on the basis of CD4, CD8alpha, NKG2D, NKG2ACE and other markers. cDNA serving as the sequencing template came from extracted, reverse transcribed RNA. Using immunoSEQ multiplex PCR, the repertoire was profiled, and TCRdb retains in-frame clones only, with some absent. This sample comprises 200,000 to 300,000 clones, none seen once only. A word on this clone: What it binds is not known. Gene labels here are mouse ones. From the germline J gene comes the end of the CDR3, since the read stops 4 residues before it. The same CDR3 can be traced to other DNA sequences in this sample.

General study findings and limits: The study also sequences resident alphabeta T cells of normal skin in scalp samples. TCR sharing was clearer in mice than between patients, perhaps partly owing to patient HLA diversity. Greater clonality was observed in lesional scalp samples, especially alopecia totalis/universalis, versus normal scalp.

This clonotype originated in a C3H/HeJ mouse with alopecia areata. MHC haplotype of the mouse line: H2-k. Source material: CD4+ T cells sorted from a lymph node. The chain uses TRBV5 and TRBJ2-7, with a possible D match to TRBD2 (7 bases). Incomplete CDR3 DNA: TGTGCCAGCAGCCAGGAGGGGGGGGCCTAT. It specifies CASSQEGGAY. The whole CDR3 sequence is CASSQEGGAYEQYF.